Each of the 19 T cell receptor beta chains below was sequenced from the same sample in a study of shared clonotypes between healthy human individuals. The table came from immunoSEQ multiplex PCR; TCRdb's copy has only in-frame clones and leaves some out. The sample has millions of clones, about 92% seen once. Sequenced material: naive CD4+ T cells from PBMCs. Subset indicated: CD45RA+ positively selected. The receptors here all came from a man aged 18 to 29 in good health. Some clones in this sample may be carry-over from other donors' samples.

The V gene is TRBV4-1, the J gene TRBJ1-4; the match to TRBD1 covers 10 bases. The length of the CDR3 is 14 residues. Germline trimming cut 3 bases from V and 5 bases from J; bases unmatched to any gene: 0. Per germline, CDR1 MGHRA and CDR2 YSYEKL. CDR3 coding DNA: TGCGCCAGCAGCCAGACAGGGGGCAATGAAAAACTGTTTTTT. Protein: CASSQTGGNEKLFF.

The V and J genes are TRBV6-5 and TRBJ2-7; 10 positions agree with TRBD1. The CDR3 is 15 residues long. CDR1 and CDR2 (germline): MNHEY, SVGAGI. Trimming cost V 5 bases and J 7 bases; bases outside gene matches: 11. DNA for the CDR3: TGTGCCAGCAGTAGGCCGGGACAGGGGACATGGGAGCAGTACTTC. Amino acid sequence: CASSRPGQGTWEQYF.

The rearrangement links TRBV7-8 to TRBJ2-7; the match to TRBD1 covers 12 bases. The germline gives CDR1 SGHVS, CDR2 FQNEAQ. V shed 5 bases, J shed 4 bases, and the junction held 6 bases outside the gene matches. The CDR3 consists of 15 residues. The CDR3 DNA follows: TGTGCCAGCAGCCTCAGGGACAGGGGGCTGTACGAGCAGTACTTC. Its translation is CASSLRDRGLYEQYF. The full variable domain, with the rest looked up from reference TRBV7-8 and TRBJ2-7, is GAGVSQSPRYKVAKRGQDVALRCDPISGHVSLFWYQQALGQGPEFLTYFQNEAQLDKSGLPSDRFFAERPEGSVSTLKIQRTQQEDSAVYLCASSLRDRGLYEQYFGPGTRLTVT.

This chain joins TRBV5-5 and TRBJ1-1, with no clear D. V lost 4 bases and J lost 4, with 26 bases in between. Germline CDR1 SGHKS, CDR2 YYEKEE (reference sequence). CDR3 length: 18 residues. CDR3 residues: CASSLVPPGAVAFTEAFF. The CDR3 DNA follows: TGTGCCAGCAGCCTCGTACCACCGGGAGCCGTAGCTTTCACTGAAGCTTTCTTT.

Details on this clone: It is unclear where the CDR3 begins or ends on the DNA, so no DNA is shown, and the CDR3 is as TCRdb lists it. The V call is TRBV27, the J call TRBJ2-4; the table's D call, TRBD2, has no DNA check behind it. The CDR3 spans 17 amino acids, including both terminal residues. CDR1 MNHEY and CDR2 SMNVEV come from the germline V gene (reference sequence). The CDR3 protein is CASSLSLRRPGENIQYF.

This rearrangement joins TRBV10-3 to TRBJ2-7; no firm D call. The CDR3 is made up of 13 amino acids. Trimming left V 6 bases short and J 0 bases short, with 9 bases between. Looked up from germline, CDR1 is ENHRY and CDR2 is SYGVKD. The CDR3 region has the DNA TGTGCCATCAGCAACATGGGCTCCTACGAGCAGTACTTC. Its translation is CAISNMGSYEQYF.

To note about this clone: Relative to the germline gene, one junction end is altered; a read error may explain this. The chain carries TRBV5-4 and TRBJ2-7, with 7 nucleotides matching TRBD2. The CDR3 runs to 13 residues. The germline V gene has CDR1 SGHNT and CDR2 YYREEE (reference sequence). The CDR3 nucleotides are TGTGCCAGCAGCAAGGGACTACCCTACGGGCAGTACTTC. This encodes CASSKGLPYGQYF.

Comments on this clone: In the same sample, other DNA sequences code for this CDR3. The DNA for the CDR3 is TGTGCCAGCAGTTCACCAGGGACAGATACGCAGTATTTT. This translates into CASSSPGTDTQYF. The rearrangement links TRBV6-5 to TRBJ2-3, with D possibly matching TRBD1 (5 bases). V was clipped by 4 bases and J by 3 bases, with 8 bases between them. Germline V gene sequence: CDR1 MNHEY, CDR2 SVGAGI. The CDR3 spans 13 residues.

This clone turned up a few times. The V gene is TRBV5-1, the J gene TRBJ2-7; D gene uncertain. This CDR3 has 11 amino acids. Germline V CDR1 and CDR2: SGHRS, YFSETQ. The V end was cut by 6 bases, the J end by 6 bases, with 10 bases between. CDR3 DNA sequence: TGCGCCAGCAAGTCAGGTCCCGAGCAGTACTTC. Protein sequence: CASKSGPEQYF.

The CDR3 DNA sequence: TGCGCCAGCAGCTTGAAGTTAGGGGCAGATACGCAGTATTTT. Translation: CASSLKLGADTQYF. The gene calls are TRBV5-1 and TRBJ2-3, with D tentatively TRBD1 (5 bases). There are 14 residues in the CDR3. CDR1 and CDR2 (germline): SGHRS, YFSETQ. With 1 base removed from V and 4 bases from J, the gap between germline ends came to 10 bases.

This clone was recorded once. The chain combines TRBV5-1 with TRBJ2-3, with unresolved D. Germline CDR1 reads SGHRS; CDR2 reads YFSETQ. The CDR3 totals 16 residues. The V gene lost 2 bases and the J gene lost 6 bases, with 19 bases spanning the gap. The CDR3 sequence is CASSLTTSIQSDTQYF. In DNA form, the CDR3 reads TGCGCCAGCAGCTTAACGACCAGCATACAGTCGGATACGCAGTATTTT.

The V and J genes are TRBV18 and TRBJ2-2, with D unclear. Germline values: CDR1 KGHSH, CDR2 LQKENI. The CDR3 loop spans 18 amino acids. The V gene lost 5 bases and the J gene lost 3 bases, with 22 bases spanning the gap. The CDR3 region is CASSKLRPRSWDTGELFF. DNA of the CDR3: TGTGCCAGCTCAAAGCTCAGGCCGCGCTCGTGGGACACCGGGGAGCTGTTTTTT.

The chain recombines TRBV7-8 with TRBJ2-7; D unclear. This CDR3 spans 14 amino acids. V lost 2 bases to trimming and J lost 3 bases, with 11 bases between them. Germline V gene data show CDR1 as SGHVS and CDR2 as FQNEAQ. The CDR3 protein is CASSLWRRSYEQYF. Here the CDR3 DNA reads TGTGCCAGCAGCTTATGGCGCAGAAGCTACGAGCAGTACTTC.

This clone has a single count. The chain employs TRBV29-1 and TRBJ2-2, with D perhaps TRBD1 (5 bases). Trimming shortened V by 4 bases and J by 0 bases, and 9 bases separated the two germline ends. CDR1 and CDR2 from the germline V gene are SQVTM and ANQGSEA. The CDR3 covers 14 residues. DNA for the CDR3: TGCAGCGTTGGCCGGACACCGAACACCGGGGAGCTGTTTTTT. Encoded protein: CSVGRTPNTGELFF.

A single count supports this clone. J is TRBJ2-2 and V is TRBV5-1, with D perhaps matching TRBD1 or TRBD2 (5 bases each). Trimming removed 4 bases from V and 5 bases from J, with 15 bases in between. CDR3 length: 15 amino acids. Germline V lookup: CDR1 SGHRS, CDR2 YFSETQ. The CDR3 region has the DNA TGCGCCAGCAGCGACCGGGACGGGAATACCGGGGAGCTGTTTTTT. Translation: CASSDRDGNTGELFF. The complete variable domain, with remaining parts taken from reference TRBV5-1 and TRBJ2-2, reads KAGVTQTPRYLIKTRGQQVTLSCSPISGHRSVSWYQQTPGQGLQFLFEYFSETQRNKGNFPGRFSGRQFSNSRSEMNVSTLELGDSALYLCASSDRDGNTGELFFGEGSRLTVL.

This chain links TRBV11-2 with TRBJ2-7, with D uncertain. This CDR3 contains 14 residues. Germline V CDR1 and CDR2: SGHAT, FQNNGV. V lost 6 bases and J lost 0, with 12 bases in between. The chain's CDR3 is CASRKIWGSYEQYF. CDR3 DNA: TGTGCCAGCAGGAAAATCTGGGGCTCCTACGAGCAGTACTTC.

The V call is TRBV19, the J call TRBJ1-4, with a possible D match to TRBD1 (5 bases). V lost 5 bases and J 3 bases, leaving 16 bases between the germline ends. There are 16 residues in the CDR3. Germline V gene sequence: CDR1 LNHDA, CDR2 SQIVND (reference sequence). The CDR3 DNA follows: TGTGCCAGTAGTCCCCCCGCAGGGAGGCCTAATGAAAAACTGTTTTTT. It specifies CASSPPAGRPNEKLFF.

This chain uses TRBV7-6 with TRBJ1-4; 8 positions agree with TRBD1. The junction had 7 bases not matched to a gene; V was cut back by 4 bases and J by 3 bases. This CDR3 contains 16 residues. Germline V gene sequence: CDR1 SGHVS, CDR2 FNYEAQ. The CDR3 DNA sequence: TGTGCCAGCAGCTCCCCGTACAGGGGGTCTAATGAAAAACTGTTTTTT. Translation gives CASSSPYRGSNEKLFF.

The genes are TRBV7-3 and TRBJ2-6, with TRBD1 matching over 7 bases. The germline CDR1 and CDR2 sequences are SGHTA and FQGTGA. The V and J ends lost 3 bases and 1 base, in that order; junction bases with no gene match: 6. The CDR3 has 17 amino acids. The CDR3 coding sequence is TGTGCCAGCAGCTTGACCGGGACAGCTTCTGGGGCCAACGTCCTGACTTTC. Translation gives CASSLTGTASGANVLTF.